The next 9 T cell receptor beta chains were all read from a single sample in a study of cytomegalovirus exposure and HLA in healthy donors. PCR was performed using 60 Vbeta and 13 Jbeta primers. Data came from immunoSEQ multiplex PCR; TCRdb stores just in-frame clones and leaves some out. This table holds more than 150,000 clones, around 76% found once. Sequenced sample: PBMCs. All receptors come from a woman aged 30 to 39 in good health and CMV-seropositive.

This clone was counted a single time. J is TRBJ2-3 and V is TRBV28; the match to TRBD2 covers 7 bases. Trimming took 10 bases from V and 1 from J; bases not matched to a gene: 8. Per germline, CDR1 MDHEN and CDR2 SYDVKM. This CDR3 is 14 amino acids long. The CDR3 loop reads CAIGGGERTDTQYF. The CDR3 region has the DNA TGTGCCATCGGTGGGGGGGAACGCACAGATACGCAGTATTTT.

V is TRBV9 and J is TRBJ2-7; D gene uncertain. The ends were cut back, 0 bases at V and 2 bases at J, with 9 bases in the middle. Germline assignment: CDR1 SGDLS and CDR2 YYNGEE. The CDR3 is made up of 14 amino acids. Written as DNA, the CDR3 is TGTGCCAGCAGCGTAGGCCAGGCGACCTACGAGCAGTACTTC. This translates into CASSVGQATYEQYF.

The V and J genes are TRBV7-6 and TRBJ2-1; 10 bases map to TRBD2. The CDR3 is 13 residues long. Per the germline V gene, CDR1 is SGHVS and CDR2 is FNYEAQ. V was pared by 8 bases and J by 7 bases, with 5 bases of the junction left unmatched. CDR3 protein: CASSSGGRNEQFF. The CDR3 DNA reads TGTGCCAGCTCTAGCGGGGGAAGGAATGAGCAGTTCTTC.

V and J are TRBV19 and TRBJ1-3; no clear D gene. Germline values: CDR1 LNHDA, CDR2 SQIVND (reference sequence). V was cut by 6 bases and J by 4 bases, with 16 bases left in between. The CDR3 runs 15 residues. CDR3 loop: CASSPAPRRGNTIYF. CDR3 DNA sequence: TGTGCCAGTAGCCCAGCGCCCAGGAGGGGAAACACCATATATTTT.

This clone was seen a handful of times. V is TRBV9 and J is TRBJ2-7, with 8 bases aligning to TRBD1. From germline, CDR1 is SGDLS and CDR2 YYNGEE. The CDR3 covers 14 residues. V was pared by 2 bases and J by 4 bases, with 5 bases of the junction left unmatched. Here the CDR3 DNA reads TGTGCCAGCAGCGTTCGGACAGGGTCATACGAGCAGTACTTC. Protein: CASSVRTGSYEQYF.

V gene TRBV14 combines with J gene TRBJ1-1; TRBD1 is a possible D gene (5 bases). The germline V gene encodes CDR1 SGHDN and CDR2 FVKESK. The CDR3 is made up of 15 amino acids. Trimming stripped 3 bases from V and 4 bases from J, with 15 bases between. CDR3 residues: CASSHQSGWGTEAFF. The CDR3 coding sequence is TGTGCCAGCAGCCATCAATCAGGGTGGGGCACTGAAGCTTTCTTT.

V gene TRBV28 combines with J gene TRBJ2-7; 8 positions match TRBD2. Per the germline V gene, CDR1 is MDHEN and CDR2 is SYDVKM. Unmatched junction bases numbered 11, after V lost 7 bases and J lost 3 bases. The CDR3 is made up of 15 amino acids. CDR3 coding DNA: TGTGCCAGCACCCGGGGGGGCCTACGGGGCTACGAGCAGTACTTC. Its protein product is CASTRGGLRGYEQYF.

The V gene is TRBV5-4, the J gene TRBJ1-3; 9 nucleotides align to TRBD1. This CDR3 spans 17 amino acids. Trimming cost V 2 bases and J 3 bases; bases outside gene matches: 9. Germline CDR1 reads SGHNT; CDR2 reads YYREEE (reference sequence). CDR3 protein: CASSLNPQGAHGNTIYF. The DNA for the CDR3 is TGTGCCAGCAGCTTAAACCCACAGGGGGCGCATGGAAACACCATATATTTT.

The chain joins TRBV7-2 to TRBJ1-2, with TRBD1 as a possible D gene (5 bases). Germline V gene sequence: CDR1 SGHTA, CDR2 FQGNSA. The V end was cut by 0 bases, the J end by 4 bases, with 15 bases between. CDR3 length equals 16 residues. CDR3 loop: CASSLAPSGASYGYTF. The CDR3 bases are TGTGCCAGCAGCTTAGCGCCGTCTGGGGCCAGCTATGGCTACACCTTC. The full variable domain, with the rest looked up from reference TRBV7-2 and TRBJ1-2, is GAGVSQSPSNKVTEKGKDVELRCDPISGHTALYWYRQSLGQGLEFLIYFQGNSAPDKSGLPSDRFSAERTGGSVSTLTIQRTQQEDSAVYLCASSLAPSGASYGYTFGSGTRLTVV.